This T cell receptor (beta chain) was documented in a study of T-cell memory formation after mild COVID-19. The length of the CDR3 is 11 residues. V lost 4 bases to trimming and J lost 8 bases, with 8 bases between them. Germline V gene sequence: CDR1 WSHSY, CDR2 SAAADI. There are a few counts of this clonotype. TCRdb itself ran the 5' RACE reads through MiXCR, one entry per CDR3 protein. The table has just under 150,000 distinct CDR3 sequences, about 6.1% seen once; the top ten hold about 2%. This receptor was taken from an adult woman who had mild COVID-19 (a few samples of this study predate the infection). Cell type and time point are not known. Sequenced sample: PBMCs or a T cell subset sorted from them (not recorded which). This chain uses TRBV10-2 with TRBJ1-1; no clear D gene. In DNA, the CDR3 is TGCGCCAGCAGTGTGATGTCGGAAGCTTTCTTT. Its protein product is CASSVMSEAFF.